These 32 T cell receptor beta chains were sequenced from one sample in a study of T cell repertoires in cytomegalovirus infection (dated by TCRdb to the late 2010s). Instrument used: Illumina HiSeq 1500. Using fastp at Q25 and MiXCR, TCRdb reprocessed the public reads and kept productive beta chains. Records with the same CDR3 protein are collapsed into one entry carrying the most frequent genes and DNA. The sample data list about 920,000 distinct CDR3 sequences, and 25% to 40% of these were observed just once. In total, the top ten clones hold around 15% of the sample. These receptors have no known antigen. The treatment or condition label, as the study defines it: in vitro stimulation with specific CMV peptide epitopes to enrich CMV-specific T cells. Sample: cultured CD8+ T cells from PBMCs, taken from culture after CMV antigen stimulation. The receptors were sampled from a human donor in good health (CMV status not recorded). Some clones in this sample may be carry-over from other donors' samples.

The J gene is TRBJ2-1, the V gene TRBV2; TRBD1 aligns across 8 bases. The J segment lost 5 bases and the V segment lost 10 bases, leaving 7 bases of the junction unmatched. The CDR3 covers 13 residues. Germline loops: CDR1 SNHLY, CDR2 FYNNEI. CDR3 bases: TGTGCCAAGGCAGGGGGCTGGGACAATGAGCAGTTCTTC. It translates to CAKAGGWDNEQFF.

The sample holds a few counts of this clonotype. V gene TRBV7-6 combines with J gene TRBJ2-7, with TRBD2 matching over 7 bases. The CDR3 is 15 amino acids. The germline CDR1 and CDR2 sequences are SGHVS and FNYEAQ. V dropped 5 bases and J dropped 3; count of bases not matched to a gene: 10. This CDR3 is CASSGGGEKVYEQYF. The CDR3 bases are TGTGCCAGCAGCGGTGGGGGGGAGAAAGTCTACGAGCAGTACTTC.

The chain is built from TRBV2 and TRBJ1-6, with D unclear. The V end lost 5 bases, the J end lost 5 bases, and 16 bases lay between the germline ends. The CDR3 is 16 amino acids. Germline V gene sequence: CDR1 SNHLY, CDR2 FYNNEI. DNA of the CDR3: TGTGCCAGCAGTCTAGCCCCTTGGGAAAATAATTCACCCCTCCACTTT. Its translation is CASSLAPWENNSPLHF.

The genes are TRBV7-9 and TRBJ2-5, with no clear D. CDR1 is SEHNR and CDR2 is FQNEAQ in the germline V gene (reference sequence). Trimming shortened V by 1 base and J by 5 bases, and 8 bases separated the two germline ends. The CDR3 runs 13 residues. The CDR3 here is CASSLENEETQYF. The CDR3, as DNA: TGTGCCAGCAGCTTAGAAAATGAGGAGACCCAGTACTTC.

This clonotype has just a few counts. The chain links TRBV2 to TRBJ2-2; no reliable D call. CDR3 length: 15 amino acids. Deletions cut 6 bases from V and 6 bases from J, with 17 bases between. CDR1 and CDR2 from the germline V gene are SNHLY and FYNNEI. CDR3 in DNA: TGTGCCAGCAGCTTAAAAGGCCCCCTGGCCGGGGAGCTGTTTTTT. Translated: CASSLKGPLAGELFF.

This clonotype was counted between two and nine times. CDR3 sequence: CATSLGAFPLYEQYV. CDR3 nucleotide sequence: TGTGCCACCTCCTTGGGGGCCTTCCCGCTCTACGAGCAGTACGTC. This chain joins TRBV15 and TRBJ2-7; D may be TRBD1 (6 bases). This CDR3 is built from 15 residues. Germline CDR1 and CDR2: LNHNV and YYDKDF (reference sequence). Trimming shortened V by 8 bases and J by 3 bases, and 20 bases separated the two germline ends.

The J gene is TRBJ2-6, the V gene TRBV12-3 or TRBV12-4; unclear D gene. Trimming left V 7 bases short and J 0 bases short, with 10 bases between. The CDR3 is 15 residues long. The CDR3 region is CASNLANSGANVLTF. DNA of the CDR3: TGTGCCAGCAATTTGGCTAACTCTGGGGCCAACGTCCTGACTTTC.

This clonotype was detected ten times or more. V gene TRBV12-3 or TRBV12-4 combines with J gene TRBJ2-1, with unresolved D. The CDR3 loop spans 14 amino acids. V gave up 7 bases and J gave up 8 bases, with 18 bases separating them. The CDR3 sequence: CASILTLSIDEQFF. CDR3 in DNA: TGTGCCAGCATCCTGACCCTCTCCATCGATGAGCAGTTCTTC.

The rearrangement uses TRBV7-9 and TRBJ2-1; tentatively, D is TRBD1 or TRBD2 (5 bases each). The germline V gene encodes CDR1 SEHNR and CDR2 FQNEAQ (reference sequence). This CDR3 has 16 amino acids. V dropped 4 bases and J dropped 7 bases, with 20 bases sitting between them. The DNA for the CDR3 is TGTGCCAGCAGCTCGATGGGGGTACCCCGGGAAAATGAGCAGTTCTTC. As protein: CASSSMGVPRENEQFF.

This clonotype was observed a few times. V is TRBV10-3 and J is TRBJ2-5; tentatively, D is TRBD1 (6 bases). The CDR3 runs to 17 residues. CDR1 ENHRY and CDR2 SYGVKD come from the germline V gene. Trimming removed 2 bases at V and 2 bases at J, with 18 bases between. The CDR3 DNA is TGTGCCATCAGTGAGCTCCCCAGCGACAGGATGCAAGAGACCCAGTACTTC. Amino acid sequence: CAISELPSDRMQETQYF.

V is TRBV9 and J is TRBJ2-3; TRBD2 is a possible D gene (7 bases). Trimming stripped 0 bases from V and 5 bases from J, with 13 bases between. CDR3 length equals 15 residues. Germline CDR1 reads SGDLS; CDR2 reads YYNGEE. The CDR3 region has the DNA TGTGCCAGCAGCGTAGGATCGGGGGGACAAGATACGCAGTATTTT. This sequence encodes CASSVGSGGQDTQYF.

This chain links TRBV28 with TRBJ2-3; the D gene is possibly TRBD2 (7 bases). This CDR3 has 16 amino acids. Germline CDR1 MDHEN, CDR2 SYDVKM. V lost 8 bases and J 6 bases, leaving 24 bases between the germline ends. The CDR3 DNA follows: TGTGCCAGCGGATTATTGGGGGGGCGCGAAGGGGATACGCAGTATTTT. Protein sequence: CASGLLGGREGDTQYF.

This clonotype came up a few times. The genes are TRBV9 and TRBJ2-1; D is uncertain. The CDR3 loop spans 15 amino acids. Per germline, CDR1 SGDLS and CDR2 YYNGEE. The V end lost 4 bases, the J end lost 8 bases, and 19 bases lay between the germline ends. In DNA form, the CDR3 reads TGTGCCAGCAGCCCCCTTGGGTGGGGTCGGCATGAGCAGTTCTTC. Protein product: CASSPLGWGRHEQFF. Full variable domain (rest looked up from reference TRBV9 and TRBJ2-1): DSGVTQTPKHLITATGQRVTLRCSPRSGDLSVYWYQQSLDQGLQFLIQYYNGEERAKGNILERFSAQQFPDLHSELNLSSLELGDSALYFCASSPLGWGRHEQFFGPGTRLTVL.

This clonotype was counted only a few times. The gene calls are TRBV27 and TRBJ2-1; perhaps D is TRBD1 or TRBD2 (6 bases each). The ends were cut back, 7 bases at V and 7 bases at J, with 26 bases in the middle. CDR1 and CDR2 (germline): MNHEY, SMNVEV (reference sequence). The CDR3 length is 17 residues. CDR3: CASTPTLMSGAPNEQFF. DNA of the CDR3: TGTGCCAGCACTCCGACCCTTATGTCGGGGGCCCCAAATGAGCAGTTCTTC.

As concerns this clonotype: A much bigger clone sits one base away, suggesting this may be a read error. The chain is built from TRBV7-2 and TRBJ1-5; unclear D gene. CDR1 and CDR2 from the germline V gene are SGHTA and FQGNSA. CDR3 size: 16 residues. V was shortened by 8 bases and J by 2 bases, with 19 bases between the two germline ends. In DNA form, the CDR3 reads TGTGCCAGCTGCCAACTCCCCGACTTCGGCAATCAGCCCCAGCATTTT. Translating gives CASCQLPDFGNQPQHF.

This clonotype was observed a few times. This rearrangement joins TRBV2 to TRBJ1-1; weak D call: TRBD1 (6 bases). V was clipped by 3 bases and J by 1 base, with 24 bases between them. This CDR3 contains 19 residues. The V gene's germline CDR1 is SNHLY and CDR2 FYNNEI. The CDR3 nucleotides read TGTGCCAGCAGTGATATACCGACAGGAGACCCGCCCGCGAACACTGAAGCTTTCTTT. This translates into CASSDIPTGDPPANTEAFF.

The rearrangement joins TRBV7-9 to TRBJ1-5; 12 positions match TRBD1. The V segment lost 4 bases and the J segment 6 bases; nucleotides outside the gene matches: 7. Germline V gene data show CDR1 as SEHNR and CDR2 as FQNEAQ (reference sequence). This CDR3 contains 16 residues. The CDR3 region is CASSSGGQGAGQPQHF. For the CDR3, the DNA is TGTGCCAGCAGCTCAGGGGGACAGGGGGCTGGTCAGCCCCAGCATTTT.

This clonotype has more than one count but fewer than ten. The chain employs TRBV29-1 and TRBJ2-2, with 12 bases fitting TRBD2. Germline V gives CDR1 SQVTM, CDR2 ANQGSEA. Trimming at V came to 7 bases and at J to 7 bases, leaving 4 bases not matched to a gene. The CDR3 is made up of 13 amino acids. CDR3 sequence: CSARTSGNGELFF. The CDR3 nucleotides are TGCAGCGCCAGGACTAGCGGGAACGGGGAGCTGTTTTTT.

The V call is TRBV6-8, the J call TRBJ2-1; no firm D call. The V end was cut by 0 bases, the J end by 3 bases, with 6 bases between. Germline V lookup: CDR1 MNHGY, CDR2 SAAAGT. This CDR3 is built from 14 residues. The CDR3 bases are TGTGCCAGCAGTTACTCGAGAGTCTACAATGAGCAGTTCTTC. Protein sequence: CASSYSRVYNEQFF.

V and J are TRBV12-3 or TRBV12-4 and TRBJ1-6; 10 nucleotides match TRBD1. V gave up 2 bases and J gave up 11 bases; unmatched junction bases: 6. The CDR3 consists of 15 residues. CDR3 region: CASSLTGQGYTPLHF. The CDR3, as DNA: TGTGCCAGCAGTTTAACGGGACAGGGGTATACACCCCTCCACTTT.

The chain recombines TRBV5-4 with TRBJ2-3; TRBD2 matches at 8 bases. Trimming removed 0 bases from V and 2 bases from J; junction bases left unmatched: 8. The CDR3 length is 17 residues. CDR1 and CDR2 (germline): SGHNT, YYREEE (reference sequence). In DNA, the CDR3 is TGTGCCAGCAGCTTGGGTACGAGACTAGCGATCACAGATACGCAGTATTTT. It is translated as CASSLGTRLAITDTQYF.

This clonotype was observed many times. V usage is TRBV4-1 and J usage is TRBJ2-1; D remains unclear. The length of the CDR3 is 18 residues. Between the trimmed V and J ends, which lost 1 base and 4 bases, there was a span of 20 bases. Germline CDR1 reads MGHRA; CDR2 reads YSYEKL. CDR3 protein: CASSQGWKGGVKYNEQFF. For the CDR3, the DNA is TGCGCCAGCAGCCAAGGGTGGAAGGGTGGGGTAAAGTACAATGAGCAGTTCTTC.

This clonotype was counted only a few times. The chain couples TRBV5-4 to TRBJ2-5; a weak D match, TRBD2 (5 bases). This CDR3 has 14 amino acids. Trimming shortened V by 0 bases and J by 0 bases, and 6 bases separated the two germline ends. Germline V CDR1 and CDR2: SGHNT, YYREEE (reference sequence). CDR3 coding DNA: TGTGCCAGCAGCTTGGAGGACTACCAAGAGACCCAGTACTTC. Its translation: CASSLEDYQETQYF.

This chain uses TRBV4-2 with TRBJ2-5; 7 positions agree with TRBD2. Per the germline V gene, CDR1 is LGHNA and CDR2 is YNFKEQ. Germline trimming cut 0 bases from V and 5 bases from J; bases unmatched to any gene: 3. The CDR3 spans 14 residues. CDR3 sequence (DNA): TGTGCCAGCAGCCAAGAGGGAGGGGCCGAGACCCAGTACTTC. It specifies CASSQEGGAETQYF.

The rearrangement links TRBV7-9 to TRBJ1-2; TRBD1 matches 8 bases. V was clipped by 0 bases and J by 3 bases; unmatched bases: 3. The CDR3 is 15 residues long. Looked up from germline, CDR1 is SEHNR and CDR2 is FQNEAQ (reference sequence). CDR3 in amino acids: CASSLAPGQDYGYTF. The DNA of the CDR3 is TGTGCCAGCAGCTTAGCTCCGGGACAGGACTATGGCTACACCTTC. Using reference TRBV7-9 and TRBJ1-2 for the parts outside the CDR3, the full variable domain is DTGVSQNPRHKITKRGQNVTFRCDPISEHNRLYWYRQTLGQGPEFLTYFQNEAQLEKSRLLSDRFSAERPKGSFSTLEIQRTEQGDSAMYLCASSLAPGQDYGYTFGSGTRLTVV.

For the CDR3, the DNA is TGTGCCAGCAGTTCCGGGACAGGGGGCGGCAATCAGCCCCAGCATTTT. This translates into CASSSGTGGGNQPQHF. The chain is built from TRBV6-5 and TRBJ1-5; 12 bases are shared with TRBD1. CDR1 is MNHEY and CDR2 is SVGAGI in the germline V gene. With V trimmed by 4 bases and J by 2 bases, 3 bases remained unmatched. CDR3 length equals 16 residues.

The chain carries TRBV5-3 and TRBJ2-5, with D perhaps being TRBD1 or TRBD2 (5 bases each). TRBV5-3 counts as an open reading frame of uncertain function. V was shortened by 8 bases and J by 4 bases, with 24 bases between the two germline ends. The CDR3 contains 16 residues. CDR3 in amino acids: CASSTSGPGLGETQYF. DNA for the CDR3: TGTGCCAGCAGCACTTCGGGACCCGGCCTGGGAGAGACCCAGTACTTC.

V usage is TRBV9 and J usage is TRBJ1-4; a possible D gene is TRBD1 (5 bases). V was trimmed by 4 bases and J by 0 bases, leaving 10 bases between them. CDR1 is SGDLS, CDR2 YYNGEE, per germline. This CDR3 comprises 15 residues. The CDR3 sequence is CASSFGAATNEKLFF. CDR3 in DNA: TGTGCCAGCAGCTTTGGGGCAGCAACTAATGAAAAACTGTTTTTT.

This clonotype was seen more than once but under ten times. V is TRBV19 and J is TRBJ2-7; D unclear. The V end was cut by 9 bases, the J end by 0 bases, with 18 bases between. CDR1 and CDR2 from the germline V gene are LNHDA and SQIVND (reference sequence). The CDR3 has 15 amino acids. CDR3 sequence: CASAEKSAYSYEQYF. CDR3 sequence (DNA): TGTGCCAGCGCCGAGAAGAGCGCATACTCCTACGAGCAGTACTTC.

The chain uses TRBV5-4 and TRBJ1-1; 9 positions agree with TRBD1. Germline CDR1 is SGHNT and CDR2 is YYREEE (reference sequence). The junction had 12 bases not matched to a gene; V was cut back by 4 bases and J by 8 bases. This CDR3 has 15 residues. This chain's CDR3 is CASSRTGDGHTEAFF. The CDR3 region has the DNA TGTGCCAGCAGCCGGACAGGGGACGGCCATACCGAAGCTTTCTTT.

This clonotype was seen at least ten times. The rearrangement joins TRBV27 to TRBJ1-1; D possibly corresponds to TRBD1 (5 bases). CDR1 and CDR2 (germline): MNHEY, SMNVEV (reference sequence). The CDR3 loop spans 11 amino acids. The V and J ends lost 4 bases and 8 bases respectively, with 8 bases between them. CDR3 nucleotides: TGTGCCAGCAGTTCGGGGGTCGAAGCTTTCTTT. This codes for CASSSGVEAFF.

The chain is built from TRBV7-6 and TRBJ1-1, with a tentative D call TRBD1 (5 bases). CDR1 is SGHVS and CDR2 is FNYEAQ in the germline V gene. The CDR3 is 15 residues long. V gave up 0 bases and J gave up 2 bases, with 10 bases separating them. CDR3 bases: TGTGCCAGCAGCTTAGCCTGGGGGGGTAACACTGAAGCTTTCTTT. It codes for CASSLAWGGNTEAFF.